Following are 17 T cell receptor beta chains from one sample sequenced in a study of cytomegalovirus exposure and HLA in healthy donors. 60 Vbeta and 13 Jbeta primers were used in PCR. Sequencing used immunoSEQ multiplex PCR; TCRdb keeps in-frame clones, though not all of them. In the table there are a few hundred thousand clones, approximately 82% of which are singletons. The specimen sequenced was PBMCs. These receptors came from a woman aged 55-69 years in good health and CMV-seropositive.

The J gene is TRBJ2-1, the V gene TRBV28; 11 nucleotides match TRBD2. The V segment lost 5 bases and the J segment 4 bases; nucleotides outside the gene matches: 10. Germline CDR1 and CDR2: MDHEN and SYDVKM. There are 17 residues in the CDR3. The CDR3 spells CASSPLGSGGVYNEQFF. CDR3 DNA: TGTGCCAGCAGTCCCTTGGGTAGCGGGGGGGTTTACAATGAGCAGTTCTTC.

The CDR3 loop reads CASSLQGTRDNEQFF. The CDR3 DNA reads TGTGCCAGCAGCTTACAAGGGACTAGGGACAATGAGCAGTTCTTC. The chain uses TRBV5-4 and TRBJ2-1, with 8 bases that match TRBD2. Germline V CDR1 and CDR2: SGHNT, YYREEE (reference sequence). The J segment lost 5 bases and the V segment lost 2 bases, leaving 6 bases of the junction unmatched. This CDR3 is built from 15 residues.

The chain links TRBV28 to TRBJ2-1, with TRBD2 matching over 10 bases. The CDR3 length is 13 residues. Germline V gene sequence: CDR1 MDHEN, CDR2 SYDVKM. V lost 10 bases to trimming and J lost 3 bases; unmatched junction nucleotides: 3. The CDR3 sequence: CAISGGIYNEQFF. The DNA of the CDR3 is TGTGCCATTAGCGGGGGGATCTACAATGAGCAGTTCTTC.

The rearrangement links TRBV21-1 to TRBJ2-3; TRBD1 is the table's D call, not checked against the DNA. TRBV21-1 is a recognized pseudogene. This CDR3 has 18 amino acids. CDR3 nucleotide sequence: TGTGCCAGCAGCAAAGATTGGGACAGGGGTTGGGGCACAGATACGCAGTATTTT. Its protein product is CASSKDWDRGWGTDTQYF.

The chain is built from TRBV6-6 and TRBJ1-5, with a tentative D call TRBD1 (5 bases). CDR3 length: 16 residues. V lost 0 bases, J lost 4 bases, and 13 bases lay in between. Germline CDR1 MNHNY, CDR2 SVGAGI (reference sequence). The CDR3 loop is CASSYSGRVKNQPQHF. DNA of the CDR3: TGTGCCAGCAGTTACTCGGGCAGGGTCAAGAATCAGCCCCAGCATTTT.

This chain connects TRBV28 to TRBJ2-7; 12 bases agree with TRBD1. The CDR3 has 16 amino acids. With V trimmed by 4 bases and J by 7 bases, 11 bases remained unmatched. CDR1 MDHEN and CDR2 SYDVKM come from the germline V gene. CDR3 in DNA: TGTGCCAGCAGTTCATTGAGCCGGGACAGGGGGCGAGAGCAGTACTTC. Translating gives CASSSLSRDRGREQYF. Looking up the rest from reference TRBV28 and TRBJ2-7 gives the full variable domain: DVKVTQSSRYLVKRTGEKVFLECVQDMDHENMFWYRQDPGLGLRLIYFSYDVKMKEKGDIPEGYSVSREKKERFSLILESASTNQTSMYLCASSSLSRDRGREQYFGPGTRLTVT.

In its sample, this clone was seen a few times. The chain combines TRBV2 with TRBJ1-2; possibly TRBD1 for D (6 bases). V shed 6 bases and J shed 7 bases, with 15 bases lying between them. Germline CDR1 SNHLY, CDR2 FYNNEI. CDR3 length: 13 residues. The CDR3 bases are TGTGCCAGCAGCCCAACAGGGATGCTTGGCTACACCTTC. Translating gives CASSPTGMLGYTF.

This clone was seen only once. This chain joins TRBV15 and TRBJ2-7, with D unclear. In germline, CDR1 is LNHNV, CDR2 YYDKDF (reference sequence). This CDR3 region has 12 residues. Trimming removed 4 bases at V and 4 bases at J, with 8 bases between. The CDR3 reads CATSNYEYEQYF. The CDR3 DNA follows: TGTGCCACCAGCAACTATGAGTACGAGCAGTACTTC.

The chain combines TRBV9 with TRBJ2-7; 10 positions match TRBD1. The CDR3 sequence is 14 residues long. V was clipped by 5 bases and J by 6 bases; unmatched bases: 8. Germline CDR1 and CDR2: SGDLS and YYNGEE. CDR3 nucleotide sequence: TGTGCCAGCAGTAGACAGGGGGCGCTTAGCGAGCAGTACTTC. Translated, it gives CASSRQGALSEQYF.

This chain uses TRBV5-1 with TRBJ1-1; D is undetermined. The V and J ends lost 0 bases and 3 bases respectively, with 9 bases between them. This CDR3 region has 14 residues. Germline values: CDR1 SGHRS, CDR2 YFSETQ. CDR3 nucleotide sequence: TGCGCCAGCAGCTTGGTCGGGTCAGACACTGAAGCTTTCTTT. This translates into CASSLVGSDTEAFF.

The chain is built from TRBV7-9 and TRBJ1-1; the match to TRBD1 covers 8 bases. Losses at the gene ends were 6 bases for V and 3 bases for J; bases not matched to a gene: 3. The CDR3 consists of 13 residues. Per the germline V gene, CDR1 is SEHNR and CDR2 is FQNEAQ (reference sequence). For the CDR3, the DNA is TGTGCCAGCAGGCCGACAGGGGACACTGAAGCTTTCTTT. Translation gives CASRPTGDTEAFF.

This chain connects TRBV5-4 to TRBJ2-7, with a tentative D call TRBD1 (6 bases). This CDR3 region has 14 residues. Trimming cost V 4 bases and J 2 bases, with 13 bases left between them. CDR1 is SGHNT, CDR2 YYREEE, per germline (reference sequence). The CDR3 here is CASSVGQRTYEQYF. In DNA form, the CDR3 reads TGTGCCAGCAGCGTAGGACAGCGAACCTACGAGCAGTACTTC.

The chain has TRBV27 and TRBJ2-2, with 7 bases fitting TRBD2. The CDR3 totals 17 residues. Germline V CDR1 and CDR2: MNHEY, SMNVEV (reference sequence). The J segment lost 4 bases and the V segment lost 2 bases, leaving 10 bases of the junction unmatched. CDR3 amino acids: CASSLRPGEGPTGELFF. The CDR3 DNA reads as TGTGCCAGCAGTTTAAGGCCGGGGGAGGGCCCCACCGGGGAGCTGTTTTTT.

The genes are TRBV7-9 and TRBJ2-3; D is perhaps TRBD2 (7 bases). Trimming shortened V by 1 base and J by 12 bases, and 11 bases separated the two germline ends. The CDR3 covers 12 residues. Germline V lookup: CDR1 SEHNR, CDR2 FQNEAQ (reference sequence). CDR3 in amino acids: CASSLGGGGQYF. The CDR3 DNA sequence: TGTGCCAGCAGCTTAGGGGGCGGGGGCCAGTATTTT.

The V call is TRBV14, the J call TRBJ2-6; perhaps TRBD1 as D (6 bases). Trimming removed 2 bases from V and 2 bases from J, with 10 bases in between. CDR3 size: 16 residues. Germline assignment: CDR1 SGHDN and CDR2 FVKESK. This CDR3 reads CASSQNRAAGANVLTF. Here the CDR3 DNA reads TGTGCCAGCAGCCAAAACAGGGCAGCTGGGGCCAACGTCCTGACTTTC.

This chain uses TRBV28 with TRBJ2-5, with 7 positions matching TRBD1. Germline CDR1 and CDR2: MDHEN and SYDVKM. This CDR3 has 14 amino acids. Trimming cost V 4 bases and J 1 base; bases outside gene matches: 3. CDR3 sequence reads: CASSSGTAQETQYF. Written as DNA, the CDR3 is TGTGCCAGCAGTTCCGGGACAGCCCAAGAGACCCAGTACTTC.

The chain carries TRBV4-1 and TRBJ2-7, with D uncertain. Germline values: CDR1 MGHRA, CDR2 YSYEKL. V lost 3 bases, J lost 5 bases, and 11 bases lay in between. The CDR3 consists of 13 residues. The CDR3 bases are TGCGCCAGCAGCCATCTGACTCCCCACGAGCAGTACTTC. This sequence encodes CASSHLTPHEQYF.